The 3 T cell receptor beta chains presented below share a single source sample, sequenced in a study of blood T cell dynamics during melanoma immunotherapy. The repertoire was sequenced with immunoSEQ multiplex PCR; TCRdb's copy has only in-frame clones and lacks some. The sample contains around 12,000 clones, more than 70% of which appear only once. The sample's time point: week 3, after first cycle of checkpoint inhibitor. Specimen: blood, collected from a patient treated with checkpoint blockade. These receptors all stem from a human donor with melanoma.

The chain links TRBV19 to TRBJ1-5; no definite D call. V was shortened by 0 bases and J by 7 bases, with 16 bases between the two germline ends. Germline assignment: CDR1 LNHDA and CDR2 SQIVND (reference sequence). The CDR3 covers 16 residues. This CDR3 reads CASSIDPPPAGQPQHF. The CDR3 region has the DNA TGTGCCAGTAGTATAGATCCCCCCCCCGCGGGACAGCCCCAGCATTTT.

The chain couples TRBV7-8 to TRBJ1-5; D perhaps matches TRBD1 (5 bases). Germline CDR1 is SGHVS and CDR2 is FQNEAQ. V lost 2 bases and J lost 2, with 13 bases in between. The CDR3 sequence is 16 residues long. CDR3 region: CASSLISSRGNQPQHF. As DNA, the CDR3 is TGTGCCAGCAGCTTAATATCGAGCAGGGGCAATCAGCCCCAGCATTTT.

The chain couples TRBV5-1 to TRBJ2-5; 8 bases agree with TRBD1. CDR1 SGHRS and CDR2 YFSETQ come from the germline V gene. Trimming took 0 bases from V and 5 from J; bases not matched to a gene: 3. The CDR3 totals 14 residues. The CDR3 reads CASSLGDRSETQYF. The CDR3 DNA sequence: TGCGCCAGCAGCTTGGGGGACAGGTCGGAGACCCAGTACTTC.